A selection of T cell receptor beta chains follows, all from one sample in a study of somatic mutations in cytotoxic T cells in rheumatoid arthritis. The table came from immunoSEQ multiplex PCR; TCRdb's copy has only in-frame clones and leaves some out. The profile shows approximately 9,400 clones, around four fifths of them singletons. Sequencing was carried out using CD8+ T cells sorted from blood. These receptors came from a middle-aged man in good health. Both conserved end residues are part of each CDR3. The order of the fields is D gene, clone size, V gene, J gene, CDR3 DNA, CDR3 protein. The D gene is left open where the match is weak. Only some rows state a clone size, as once, few, many or a class for expanded clones.

>TRBD1|.|TRBV18|TRBJ1-3
TGTGCCAGCTCACCCCCCAGGGGGCTATCCGGAAACACCATATATTTT
CASSPPRGLSGNTIYF
>TRBD2|.|TRBV19|TRBJ2-7
TGTGCCAGTAGTTATCGGCGGGAGAGCTCCTACGAGCAGTACTTC
CASSYRRESSYEQYF
>.|.|TRBV28|TRBJ2-1
TGTGCCAGCAGCTTCATGGGGGGGCCGATAAACAATGAGCAGTTCTTC
CASSFMGGPINNEQFF
>TRBD1|.|TRBV5-1|TRBJ1-6
TGCGCCAGCAGCACAACCGCTGACAGGGACTCCTATAATTCACCCCTCCACTTT
CASSTTADRDSYNSPLHF
>.|.|TRBV7-9|TRBJ1-2
TGTGCCAGCAGCTTAGACCAGGGGCATGGCTACACCTTC
CASSLDQGHGYTF
>TRBD1|.|TRBV4-1|TRBJ1-4
TGCGCCAGCAGCCAAGAGGGGAGCAGGACAGGAGAAAAACTGTTTTTT
CASSQEGSRTGEKLFF
>.|.|TRBV11-1|TRBJ2-5
TGTGCCAGCAGCCTAGGAGGGGTCTACAGGGGAGGAGAGACCCAGTACTTC
CASSLGGVYRGGETQYF
>TRBD2|.|TRBV7-2|TRBJ2-7
TGTGCCAGCAGCTTACAGCGGGAGCCCCCCTACGAGCAGTACTTC
CASSLQREPPYEQYF
>TRBD1|.|TRBV11-2|TRBJ1-1
TGTGCCAGCAGCAAAACAGGGGGGGCGAACACTGAAGCTTTCTTT
CASSKTGGANTEAFF
>.|.|TRBV4-3|TRBJ1-2
TGCGCCAGCAGCCAAGATCGCGGGCTTAACTATGGCTACACCTTC
CASSQDRGLNYGYTF
>TRBD1|.|TRBV2|TRBJ1-1
TGTGCCAGCAGGGCGACAGGGGGCTTGAACACTGAAGCTTTCTTT
CASRATGGLNTEAFF
>TRBD1|.|TRBV27|TRBJ2-7
TGTGCCAGCAGTTTATCGGGACAGAGCTCCTACGAGCAGTACTTC
CASSLSGQSSYEQYF
>.|.|TRBV7-8|TRBJ1-4
TGTGCCAGCAGGCCCTGGGGGGAGCTTGCCCTGTTTTTT
CASRPWGELALFF
>.|.|TRBV28|TRBJ2-3
TGTGCCAGCAGTTTCCTAGGACAGCTTAGCACAGATACGCAGTATTTT
CASSFLGQLSTDTQYF
>.|.|TRBV7-9|TRBJ1-1
TGTGCCAGCAGCTTAGGAGGGGGTATAGAGAACACTGAAGCTTTCTTT
CASSLGGGIENTEAFF
>.|few|TRBV7-9|TRBJ2-1
TGTGCCAGCAGCTTTCCGGGGAGGCGGGGTGAGCAGTTCTTC
CASSFPGRRGEQFF
>.|.|TRBV7-9|TRBJ2-7
TGTGCCAGCAGCTTACCCGGGAAATCCTACGAGCAGTACTTC
CASSLPGKSYEQYF